Listed below are T cell receptor beta chains from one sample, sequenced in a study of metastatic and nonmetastatic thyroid tumors. MiXCR was used by TCRdb to re-call the PCR reads. The table includes 72,000 or so clones, less than 20% detected once. Sequenced sample: blood. Receptors were obtained from a female donor with papillary thyroid cancer or a benign thyroid nodule (not recorded which). Some clones in this sample may be carry-over from other donors' samples. The CDR3 runs from the conserved cysteine through the conserved F or W. Fields, in order: J gene, V gene, clone size, D gene, CDR3 length, CDR3 DNA, CDR3 protein. The D gene is left open where the match is weak. Where a row states a size, it is once, few, many or the class of an expanded clone; other rows omit it.

J: TRBJ2-3; V: TRBV6-6; size: medium-sized; D: -; length: 17; DNA: TGTGCCAGCTCCCAGCGGAGCTACCCCACTAGCACAGATACGCAGTATTTT; CDR3: CASSQRSYPTSTDTQYF
J: TRBJ1-1; V: TRBV2; size: many; D: -; length: 14; DNA: TGTGCCAGCAGTGATTTGGGGGCCAACACTGAAGCTTTCTTT; CDR3: CASSDLGANTEAFF
J: TRBJ2-1; V: TRBV6-5; size: few; D: TRBD2; length: 17; DNA: TGTGTCAGCAGTTACCTAGCGGGGGCCGCCTCCTACAATGAGCAGTTCTTC; CDR3: CVSSYLAGAASYNEQFF
J: TRBJ1-4; V: TRBV11-2; size: many; D: -; length: 16; DNA: TGTGCCAGCAGCCGGGGTGGTGAGGCAACTAATGAAAAACTGTTTTTT; CDR3: CASSRGGEATNEKLFF
J: TRBJ1-2; V: TRBV5-1; size: many; D: TRBD1; length: 15; DNA: TGCGCCAGCAGCGCGCCGGGACAGGGGGCAATTGGCTACACCTTC; CDR3: CASSAPGQGAIGYTF
J: TRBJ2-7; V: TRBV12-3/TRBV12-4; size: many; D: -; length: 14; DNA: TGTGCCAGCAGTTTAGGGGGGAGTTCGTACGAGCAGTACTTC; CDR3: CASSLGGSSYEQYF
J: TRBJ1-3; V: TRBV3-1; size: many; D: -; length: 18; DNA: TGTGCCAGCAGCCGAGAACTACTTACAGTCCTCTCTGGAAACACCATATATTTT; CDR3: CASSRELLTVLSGNTIYF
J: TRBJ2-7; V: TRBV9; size: many; D: -; length: 14; DNA: TGTGCCAGCAACACAGGCGGGGCCTCCTACGAGCAGTACTTC; CDR3: CASNTGGASYEQYF
J: TRBJ2-1; V: TRBV11-3; size: many; D: TRBD2; length: 16; DNA: TGTGCCAGCAGCTTGTCTAGCGGGAGTGGGTACAATGAGCAGTTCTTC; CDR3: CASSLSSGSGYNEQFF
J: TRBJ2-1; V: TRBV20-1; size: -; D: TRBD2; length: 15; DNA: TGCAGTGCTAGAATCTCAGCGGGAGCCTTCAATGAGCAGTTCTTC; CDR3: CSARISAGAFNEQFF
J: TRBJ2-3; V: TRBV11-2; size: many; D: -; length: 16; DNA: TGTGCCAGCAGCTTAGTGGAAGGAAGCTCCACAGATACGCAGTATTTT; CDR3: CASSLVEGSSTDTQYF
J: TRBJ2-7; V: TRBV12-3/TRBV12-4; size: few; D: TRBD2; length: 16; DNA: TGTGCCAGCAGTTCCGTCCTAGCGGGAGGTGCCTACGAGCAGTACTTC; CDR3: CASSSVLAGGAYEQYF
J: TRBJ2-7; V: TRBV5-1; size: many; D: TRBD2; length: 18; DNA: TGCGCCAGCAGCTTGGACGGGAGGATACTAGCGGTCTCCTACGAGCAGTACTTC; CDR3: CASSLDGRILAVSYEQYF
J: TRBJ2-7; V: TRBV19; size: many; D: -; length: 14; DNA: TGTGCCAGTAGTACAGGGGCTAGCTCCTACGAGCAGTACTTC; CDR3: CASSTGASSYEQYF
J: TRBJ2-1; V: TRBV18; size: many; D: -; length: 14; DNA: TGTGCCAGCTCACCAGGGTCCGCCTACAATGAGCAGTTCTTC; CDR3: CASSPGSAYNEQFF
J: TRBJ2-7; V: TRBV19; size: -; D: TRBD1; length: 15; DNA: TGTGCCAGTAGTAGTCCGGGACAGGGCTCCTACGAGCAGTACTTC; CDR3: CASSSPGQGSYEQYF
J: TRBJ2-3; V: TRBV11-3; size: many; D: -; length: 16; DNA: TGTGCCAGCAGCTTACGGCGGGGTGGCTCCACAGATACGCAGTATTTT; CDR3: CASSLRRGGSTDTQYF
J: TRBJ2-1; V: TRBV20-1; size: -; D: -; length: 16; DNA: TGCAGTGCTCCACAAGCAAAAGGGAGCTCCTACAATGAGCAGTTCTTC; CDR3: CSAPQAKGSSYNEQFF
J: TRBJ2-2; V: TRBV19; size: many; D: -; length: 13; DNA: TGTGCCAGTAGTAGAGGGGTCACCGGGGAGCTGTTTTTT; CDR3: CASSRGVTGELFF
J: TRBJ2-3; V: TRBV7-2; size: -; D: -; length: 12; DNA: TGTGCCAGCAGCTTATCCCCAGATACGCAGTATTTT; CDR3: CASSLSPDTQYF
J: TRBJ2-3; V: TRBV19; size: many; D: -; length: 13; DNA: TGTGCCAGTAGAGAAGGACAGACGGATACGCAGTATTTT; CDR3: CASREGQTDTQYF
J: TRBJ2-3; V: TRBV12-3/TRBV12-4; size: many; D: -; length: 13; DNA: TGTGCCAGCACTTTCCGGGACGTAGATACGCAGTATTTT; CDR3: CASTFRDVDTQYF
J: TRBJ1-4; V: TRBV5-4; size: few; D: -; length: 17; DNA: TGTGCCAGCAGTCCAGAATTGGGCGGGACACCTAATGAAAAACTGTTTTTT; CDR3: CASSPELGGTPNEKLFF
J: TRBJ1-6; V: TRBV28; size: many; D: -; length: 17; DNA: TGTGCCAGCAGTTCCCCGCCACCGGGGGGGCGGAATTCACCCCTCCACTTT; CDR3: CASSSPPPGGRNSPLHF
J: TRBJ2-1; V: TRBV6-4; size: -; D: -; length: 14; DNA: TGTGCCAGCAAGCGGGCGACCTCCTACAATGAGCAGTTCTTC; CDR3: CASKRATSYNEQFF
J: TRBJ2-2; V: TRBV2; size: -; D: -; length: 14; DNA: TGTGCCAGCAAGGCTAGCGCTAACACCGGGGAGCTGTTTTTT; CDR3: CASKASANTGELFF
J: TRBJ2-3; V: TRBV15; size: many; D: TRBD2; length: 17; DNA: TGTGCCACCAGCAGAGGATACAGCGGGAGGTCTTTTGATACGCAGTATTTT; CDR3: CATSRGYSGRSFDTQYF
J: TRBJ1-2; V: TRBV12-3/TRBV12-4; size: many; D: -; length: 13; DNA: TGTGCCAGCAGTTTTGCCAGTAACTATGGCTACACCTTC; CDR3: CASSFASNYGYTF
J: TRBJ2-7; V: TRBV11-1; size: -; D: TRBD1; length: 20; DNA: TGTGCCAGCAGCTTAGCCCCGGGACAGGGGGCTCTATCATCCTTCTACGAGCAGTACTTC; CDR3: CASSLAPGQGALSSFYEQYF
J: TRBJ2-7; V: TRBV20-1; size: -; D: -; length: 15; DNA: TGCAGTGCTAGAATCGGGCTCCCTGGGGTCTACGAGCAGTACTTC; CDR3: CSARIGLPGVYEQYF
J: TRBJ1-5; V: TRBV6-1; size: few; D: -; length: 14; DNA: TGTGCCAGCAGACCGCTGGTTAGCAATCAGCCCCAGCATTTT; CDR3: CASRPLVSNQPQHF
J: TRBJ2-3; V: TRBV20-1; size: -; D: TRBD2; length: 15; DNA: TGCAGTGCTGCCCGGACTAGCGGGATCACCGATACGCAGTATTTT; CDR3: CSAARTSGITDTQYF
J: TRBJ1-3; V: TRBV20-1; size: many; D: TRBD1; length: 16; DNA: TGCAGTGCTAGAGACCCGCAGGGGGCGCAAGGAAACACCATATATTTT; CDR3: CSARDPQGAQGNTIYF
J: TRBJ2-2; V: TRBV20-1; size: many; D: TRBD2; length: 14; DNA: TGCAGTGCCCTAGCGGGAGGTTCCACCGGGGAGCTGTTTTTT; CDR3: CSALAGGSTGELFF
J: TRBJ1-2; V: TRBV4-2; size: -; D: -; length: 14; DNA: TGTGCCAGCAGCCAAGATAAGGGAACGGGTGGCTACACCTTC; CDR3: CASSQDKGTGGYTF
J: TRBJ1-1; V: TRBV3-1; size: -; D: -; length: 14; DNA: TGTGCCAGCAGCCAAGTCGCCGGGCTCACTGAAGCTTTCTTT; CDR3: CASSQVAGLTEAFF
J: TRBJ1-3; V: TRBV5-1; size: -; D: -; length: 12; DNA: TGCGCCAGCAGCGCCAAGGGTGAAGCCATATATTTT; CDR3: CASSAKGEAIYF
J: TRBJ1-2; V: TRBV12-3/TRBV12-4; size: many; D: -; length: 11; DNA: TGTGCCAGCTCGGACCTCTATGGCTACACCTTC; CDR3: CASSDLYGYTF
J: TRBJ1-5; V: TRBV6-6; size: many; D: -; length: 15; DNA: TGTGCCAGCAGTTACTCGGGGGAAGTAAATCAGCCCCAGCATTTT; CDR3: CASSYSGEVNQPQHF
J: TRBJ1-2; V: TRBV6-1; size: -; D: -; length: 15; DNA: TGTGCCAGCAGTCATTTCGATGAGCCCTACTATGGATACACCTTC; CDR3: CASSHFDEPYYGYTF
J: TRBJ1-1; V: TRBV4-1; size: -; D: -; length: 14; DNA: TGCGCCAGCAGCCAAGACGCAGGGAACACTGAAGCTTTCTTT; CDR3: CASSQDAGNTEAFF
J: TRBJ1-2; V: TRBV6-1; size: -; D: TRBD1; length: 15; DNA: TGTGCCAGCAGTGAAGGACAGGGGACTAACTATGGCTACACCTTC; CDR3: CASSEGQGTNYGYTF
J: TRBJ2-1; V: TRBV20-1; size: -; D: TRBD2; length: 15; DNA: TGCAGTGCTAAAGTGTCCGGGAGGGATTACAATGAGCAGTTCTTC; CDR3: CSAKVSGRDYNEQFF
J: TRBJ2-7; V: TRBV28; size: -; D: TRBD1; length: 15; DNA: TGTGCCAGCAGTCCCCAGACAGGGGGCTGGAGGGAGCAGTACTTC; CDR3: CASSPQTGGWREQYF
J: TRBJ1-6; V: TRBV28; size: many; D: TRBD1; length: 13; DNA: TGTGCCAGCGGACAGGGTTCTGACTCACCCCTCCACTTT; CDR3: CASGQGSDSPLHF
J: TRBJ2-1; V: TRBV24-1; size: many; D: TRBD1; length: 13; DNA: TGTGCCACCAGAGACCAAAGGGGGCGTGAGCAGTTCTTC; CDR3: CATRDQRGREQFF
J: TRBJ2-7; V: TRBV28; size: many; D: TRBD1; length: 14; DNA: TGTGCCAGCAGCCTAACAGGGGGCGCGGGGGAGCAGTACTTC; CDR3: CASSLTGGAGEQYF
J: TRBJ1-2; V: TRBV4-1; size: -; D: -; length: 15; DNA: TGCGCCAGCAGCCCCGAGGGAGGAACCAACTATGGCTACACCTTC; CDR3: CASSPEGGTNYGYTF
J: TRBJ2-5; V: TRBV20-1; size: many; D: TRBD2; length: 15; DNA: TGCAGTGCTGGAAGGACTAGCGGGATGGGAGAGACCCAGTACTTC; CDR3: CSAGRTSGMGETQYF
J: TRBJ2-6; V: TRBV6-1; size: -; D: -; length: 15; DNA: TGTGCCAGCAGCTCACAGGGATCTGGGGCCAACGTCCTGACTTTC; CDR3: CASSSQGSGANVLTF
J: TRBJ2-1; V: TRBV14; size: -; D: -; length: 13; DNA: TGTGCCAGCAGCTCGCATTTAGTGATATGGCAGTTCTTC; CDR3: CASSSHLVIWQFF
J: TRBJ2-3; V: TRBV9; size: -; D: -; length: 13; DNA: TGTGCCAGCAGGGGTACTAGCACAGATACGCAGTATTTT; CDR3: CASRGTSTDTQYF
J: TRBJ1-1; V: TRBV6-1; size: many; D: -; length: 15; DNA: TGTGCCAGCAGGTCGCCCGGGACCGCGACCACTGAAGCTTTCTTT; CDR3: CASRSPGTATTEAFF
J: TRBJ1-1; V: TRBV27; size: -; D: TRBD1; length: 14; DNA: TGTGCCAGGCTTCCAGGGGGCGCGGGAACTGAAGCTTTCTTT; CDR3: CARLPGGAGTEAFF
J: TRBJ2-2; V: TRBV5-1; size: -; D: -; length: 16; DNA: TGCGCCAGCAGCTCCCGCGGCGGAAAGAACACCGGGGAGCTGTTTTTT; CDR3: CASSSRGGKNTGELFF
J: TRBJ2-2; V: TRBV20-1; size: -; D: TRBD2; length: 16; DNA: TGCAGTGCAAAAGGACTAGCGGGAGTCGGCACCGGGGAGCTGTTTTTT; CDR3: CSAKGLAGVGTGELFF
J: TRBJ1-4; V: TRBV5-1; size: many; D: -; length: 15; DNA: TGCGCCAGCAGCTTCAATCGGGGGCTTGAGGAAAAACTGTTTTTT; CDR3: CASSFNRGLEEKLFF
J: TRBJ2-7; V: TRBV6-1; size: many; D: -; length: 14; DNA: TGTGCCAGCAGTGAATTTGTCAGCGCAAAAGAGCAGTACTTC; CDR3: CASSEFVSAKEQYF
J: TRBJ1-1; V: TRBV11-2; size: many; D: -; length: 12; DNA: TGTGCCAGCAGAAGGAGAGAAACTGAAGCTTTCTTT; CDR3: CASRRRETEAFF
J: TRBJ1-3; V: TRBV7-9; size: many; D: -; length: 15; DNA: TGTGCCAGCAGCTCGGTTAGCGAGGGTGGAAACACCATATATTTT; CDR3: CASSSVSEGGNTIYF